What follows describes a single TCR beta chain. This clonotype was seen a few times. The antigen this receptor binds is unknown. Base quality data are lacking; no much larger clone is found one base away. Donors were a few dozen systemically healthy Caucasian individuals from Russia aged roughly 6 to 90 years. Each donor gave roughly 9 milliliters of peripheral blood, drawn into EDTA-treated Vacutainer tubes. Ficoll-Paque density-gradient centrifugation was used to isolate PBMCs, with at least 6 million per sample. Trizol reagent was used to extract total RNA from PBMCs, with at least 6 micrograms per sample. For every donor, flow cytometry on a PBMC aliquot measured the percentage of naive CD45RAhigh/CD27high T cells. This specimen comes from a study of blood T cells in healthy people across ages (dated by TCRdb to about 2015). A note on the overall study: Template switching captured roughly one uniquely barcoded TCR beta cDNA molecule per two T cells in model experiments. The study measured age-related changes in TCR beta repertoire diversity using deep sequencing normalized with unique cDNA molecular identifiers. The donors were divided into four age groups: young (average around 17 years), middle-aged (roughly 40), aged (around 67) and long-lived (roughly 82). The study analyzed two additional independent replicas of 1 million unique cDNA reads from the same blood draw for two donors, one aged 18 to 30 and one aged 80 or older.

The library was generated by 5' RACE. The instrument given in TCRdb is Illumina HiSeq 2500. A second about 7 to 12 cycle PCR used a sample-barcoded 5' primer and a J-beta primer mix. A unique molecular identifier was introduced onto each TCR beta cDNA molecule by a template-switch 5' adaptor carrying 12 random nucleotides. Each sample yielded at least 3 million CDR3-containing paired-end reads. First-strand cDNA synthesis was performed from all RNA using the Mint cDNA synthesis kit, with priming by a TRBC-specific oligonucleotide. After uracil-DNA glycosylase treatment, a first 18-cycle PCR used universal primers M1SS and BC2_uni_R on all cDNA. Per the original workflow: Normalization of each sample was performed by random selection of 1 million high-quality reads, each carrying a distinct molecular identifier. Instead of being binned into consensus sequences, reads with shared molecular identifiers were discarded. MiTCR, set to a Q25 quality threshold and the strictest error-elimination algorithm, was used for CDR3 identification, clonotype clustering and error correction. A nonparametric unseen species model using Euler transformation provided a lower-bound estimate of total TCR beta diversity. Through fastp at Q25 and MiXCR, TCRdb rebuilt clones from the public reads, retaining in-frame beta chains. Merged by CDR3 protein, the rows form single entries marked with the most common genes and DNA. The V and J calls here are based on TCRdb, not the publication. This sample gives some 760,000 distinct CDR3 sequences in total; about 25% of them show up just once. 9.4% of the sample is held by the ten biggest clonotypes.

V and J are trimmed by 6 bases and 7 bases, and the gene matches miss 9 bases of the junction. The CDR3 has 14 amino acids, counting the end cysteine and phenylalanine. Just the 42-base CDR3 DNA is kept, in frame starting at base 1. The germline V gene (reference sequence) specifies MNHEY as CDR1 and SMNVEV as CDR2. Results the study describes overall, beyond this receptor: As age increased, observed TCR beta diversity per million T cells dropped in a roughly linear way, and a significant reduction was already evident by age approximately 40. Compared with the aged group, more naive CD4+ T cells, fewer expanded clones and increased TCR diversity were shown by the long-lived group, suggesting age selection. Estimates of total diversity based on one million sequenced T cells were regarded as lower bounds and as underestimates. Observed TCR beta diversity correlated strongly with the percentage of naive T cells measured by flow cytometry. The CMV infection status of donors was not known, potentially confounding age-related changes in expanded clonotypes. Bulk unsorted PBMC profiling prevented conclusive comparison of naive and antigen-experienced compartments.

These sequences were also reported in another study, on T cells of mothers and their children. Per that second paper: Nine systemically healthy Caucasian individuals, comprising three mothers and their six children, were included as donors. cDNA synthesis consumed the entire amount of extracted RNA, loaded at about 1.6 ug RNA in each 15 ul reaction. In the second PCR, the M1S primer added sample barcodes and 2-4 random nucleotides. Over 8 million TCR beta CDR3 reads were obtained for each mother, and 2.5 million to 3 million reads were obtained for each child. Thymic selection shapes the output of TCR recombination in a similar way in related and unrelated pairs, and inherited differences have a minor effect. Normalized repertoire overlap was always found to be slightly, but never significantly, higher in related mother-child pairs than in unrelated mother-child pairs. No persistent microchimeric T cell clones were detected, at a sensitivity of roughly 93 clones per million clonotypes. In the study, deep NGS was used to compare the TCR beta repertoires of mothers and children, and features distinguishing related mother-child pairs from unrelated individuals were sought. The mean age was roughly 44 +/- 4 years for the mothers and roughly 10 +/- 4 years for the children. After adapters were ligated using NEBNext reagents, the libraries underwent 100+100 nt paired-end sequencing on an Illumina HiSeq 2000. To prevent cross-contamination, the mother and child libraries were prepared a month apart and were sequenced in separate runs. For each donor, between 500,000 and 2,000,000 distinct TCR beta clonotypes were identified. Naive TCR beta clonotypes were estimated from low-frequency clonotypes matched to each donor's FACS-determined naive share, without sorting.

This clonotype was obtained from a boy under 18 in good health. The sequenced sample was blood. In this chain, TRBV27 is recombined with TRBJ2-7, with 10 bases in between that match TRBD1. The CDR3 loop reads CASSAGTGVLEQYF. The sequence in DNA is TGTGCCAGCAGCGCCGGGACAGGGGTTCTGGAGCAGTACTTC.